One and the same sample provided the 5 T cell receptor beta chains below, sequenced in a study of blood T cells in healthy people across ages. Next came a second PCR, run for about 7 to 12 cycles, which used a sample-barcoded 5' primer along with a J-beta primer mix. Via MiXCR, TCRdb re-called the 5' RACE reads, giving one row per CDR3 protein. This sample has about 670,000 distinct CDR3 sequences, with about 51% found just once. The sample taken for sequencing was blood. These receptor sequences come from an elderly woman in good health.

This clonotype has a count of ten or more. V and J are TRBV29-1 and TRBJ2-3, with 7 nucleotides matching TRBD1. V lost 3 bases, J lost 2 bases, and 5 bases stayed unmatched. The CDR3 runs 14 residues. CDR1 is SQVTM and CDR2 is ANQGSEA in the germline V gene. The CDR3 sequence: CSVEGQTITDTQYF. The CDR3, as DNA: TGCAGCGTTGAGGGACAGACAATCACAGATACGCAGTATTTT.

The chain joins TRBV5-1 to TRBJ1-6; perhaps TRBD1 as D (6 bases). V shed 2 bases and J shed 2 bases, with 20 bases lying between them. The CDR3 has 19 residues. The germline CDR1 and CDR2 sequences are SGHRS and YFSETQ. The CDR3 region is CASSFGHTGGRAYNSPLHF. CDR3 DNA sequence: TGCGCCAGCAGCTTTGGACATACCGGGGGCAGGGCCTATAATTCACCCCTCCACTTT. The entire variable domain, with the rest obtained from reference TRBV5-1 and TRBJ1-6, is as follows: KAGVTQTPRYLIKTRGQQVTLSCSPISGHRSVSWYQQTPGQGLQFLFEYFSETQRNKGNFPGRFSGRQFSNSRSEMNVSTLELGDSALYLCASSFGHTGGRAYNSPLHFGNGTRLTVT.

The chain joins TRBV4-2 to TRBJ2-7; tentatively, D is TRBD2 (6 bases). With 0 bases removed from V and 0 bases from J, the gap between germline ends came to 15 bases. This CDR3 region has 17 residues. CDR1 and CDR2 (germline): LGHNA, YNFKEQ. The CDR3 DNA sequence: TGTGCCAGCAGCCAAGAAGTGGTTAGCGGTCCCTCCTACGAGCAGTACTTC. Its translation is CASSQEVVSGPSYEQYF.

This clonotype was seen ten or more times. The chain employs TRBV5-1 and TRBJ2-5; maybe TRBD2 (5 bases). CDR3 size: 15 residues. The germline gives CDR1 SGHRS, CDR2 YFSETQ. Trimming stripped 5 bases from V and 0 bases from J, with 14 bases between. Here the CDR3 reads CASRPQRRYQETQYF. CDR3 in DNA: TGCGCCAGCAGGCCTCAACGGAGGTACCAAGAGACCCAGTACTTC.

This clonotype has a handful of counts. This chain uses TRBV20-1 with TRBJ2-3, with TRBD2 matching 10 bases. This CDR3 contains 14 residues. The V gene end was trimmed by 4 bases and the J gene end by 1 base; junction bases not matched to a gene: 2. CDR1 and CDR2 (germline): DFQATT, SNEGSKA (reference sequence). The CDR3 sequence is CSAISGRGTDTQYF. Written as DNA, the CDR3 is TGCAGTGCTATAAGCGGGAGGGGCACAGATACGCAGTATTTT.